Listed below are T cell receptor beta chains from one sample, sequenced in a study of blood T cells in healthy people across ages. Each CDR3 protein is one row after TCRdb ran MiXCR on the 5' RACE reads. The sample lists approximately 830,000 distinct CDR3 sequences; 55% to 65% were seen once. Sequencing was done on a sample of blood. The receptors were gathered from a man between 25 and 39 years old in good health. The CDR3 runs from the conserved cysteine through the conserved F or W. Fields, in order: clone size, D gene, V gene, J gene, CDR3 DNA, CDR3 protein. A D gene is named only where the DNA matches it firmly. Only part of the rows carry a size: once, few, many, or a class if the clone is expanded.

.	TRBD1	TRBV2	TRBJ2-4	TGTGCCAGCACAGGGGGCCGGGGCAAAAACATTCAGTACTTC	CASTGGRGKNIQYF
few	.	TRBV24-1	TRBJ2-5	TGTGCCACCAGTGGCTCCCAAGGTGTCGAGACCCAGTACTTC	CATSGSQGVETQYF
.	.	TRBV20-1	TRBJ2-1	TGCAGTGCTAGAGATCTCGGGTGGGACGGGGATGAGCAGTTCTTC	CSARDLGWDGDEQFF
.	.	TRBV28	TRBJ2-3	TGTGCCAGCAATACAGGTCCGAATACGCAGTATTTT	CASNTGPNTQYF
.	.	TRBV5-1	TRBJ2-1	TGCGCCAGCAGCTTGGGACGCTTAACCTACAATGAGCAGTTCTTC	CASSLGRLTYNEQFF
.	.	TRBV27	TRBJ1-4	TGTGCCAGCAGTCTTAGGGGACACCTTAATGAAAAACTGTTTTTT	CASSLRGHLNEKLFF
.	.	TRBV7-9	TRBJ2-3	TGTGCCAGCAGCTTAGACTTCACCACAGATACGCAGTATTTT	CASSLDFTTDTQYF
once	.	TRBV5-1	TRBJ1-1	TGCGCCAGCAGCTTAGACTACACCACTGAAGCTTTCTTT	CASSLDYTTEAFF
.	.	TRBV12-3/TRBV12-4	TRBJ2-1	TGTGCCAGCAGTTTTGAAGGGATTCGGGATGAGCAGTTCTTC	CASSFEGIRDEQFF
.	TRBD2	TRBV28	TRBJ2-7	TGTGCCAGCAGTTCCCCGGGACTAGCGGGGCCTAGATCCAATGAGCAGTACTTC	CASSSPGLAGPRSNEQYF
.	TRBD2	TRBV5-1	TRBJ2-5	TGCGCCAGCAGCTTGATCGGGAGGGAGACCCAGTACTTC	CASSLIGRETQYF
once	.	TRBV4-3	TRBJ1-2	TGCGCCAGCAGCCAAGCCGGGGGCGATAACTATGGCTACACCTTC	CASSQAGGDNYGYTF
.	.	TRBV20-1	TRBJ2-5	TGCAGTGCTAGCAGGGAACGAGAGACCCAGTACTTC	CSASRERETQYF